This record concerns one T cell receptor (beta chain) sequence. What this receptor recognizes is not known. No much larger clonotype is one base removed from it; base qualities were not supplied. The data stem from a study of blood T cell repertoires in COVID-19 (dated by TCRdb to about 2020). Describing the broader study: Samples covering the acute and convalescent phases of COVID-19 were provided by collaborators in the United States, Italy and Spain. Subjects who had been exposed to COVID-19, were actively infected with it, or had recovered from it provided the deeply sampled blood TCRbeta repertoires that made up the dataset. The sample metadata nearly always contained a de-identified subject ID, COVID-19 status, age in years and sex. The prospective study material was composed of cDNA or gDNA derived from T cells, B-cell-depleted T cells, or PBMCs. Where available, HLA class I and class II types were taken from metadata supplied by the sample provider and were not determined by assay-based typing. Samples came from the ongoing ImmuneRACE study (first 160 participants) plus 1,254 subjects from 6 global collaborators. The repertoires were made available in a free public database intended to serve as a resource for research on the immune response to SARS-CoV-2.

The V end loses 2 bases and the J end loses 0 bases, and a stretch of 14 bases separates them. The CDR3 starts with the cysteine, ends with the phenylalanine, and has 16 residues. Only the CDR3 DNA stays, 48 bases, in frame from base 1. For CDR1 and CDR2, the germline V gene lists MNHEY and SVGEGT. Collaborating institutions collected whole blood in K2EDTA tubes following their own protocols. For TCRbeta analysis, collaborators shipped samples in one of three forms: frozen whole blood, isolated PBMCs, or DNA extracted from either of those sample types. Study-level results and caveats: The amount of clinical and demographic metadata varied by source and participant and was provided uncurated.

TCRbeta CDR3 regions were amplified from genomic DNA using the immunoSEQ Assay, a bias-controlled multiplex PCR. The published analysis was carried out like this. Nucleated cell counts per sample were estimated from amplification of reference gene primers within the assay. To quantify the absolute abundance of each unique TCRbeta CDR3 rearrangement, sequence reads were collapsed and filtered. Productive Simpson clonality was computed per sample as the square root of Simpson's diversity index over productive rearrangements. Sourced from immuneACCESS, this table was stored by TCRdb with only in-frame sequences that have V and J called. A share of the clones is absent; for the studies checked, an unresolved V gene accounts for under half, and the remainder has no known explanation. V, J and clone size are taken as reported in that table, and D and trimming were inferred from the DNA itself. The sample table lists around 42,000 clones, 70% to 90% of them with a count of one. Over 9% of the sample is in the top ten clones.

The sample taken for sequencing was peripheral blood. The receptor was derived from a human donor in a cohort sampled during active COVID-19. Recombination joined TRBV6-2 or TRBV6-3 with TRBJ2-7, with the D gene too uncertain to name. CDR3 protein: CASSYGLLPSSYEQYF. Here is the DNA: TGTGCCAGCAGTTACGGGCTCCTCCCCAGCTCCTACGAGCAGTACTTC.